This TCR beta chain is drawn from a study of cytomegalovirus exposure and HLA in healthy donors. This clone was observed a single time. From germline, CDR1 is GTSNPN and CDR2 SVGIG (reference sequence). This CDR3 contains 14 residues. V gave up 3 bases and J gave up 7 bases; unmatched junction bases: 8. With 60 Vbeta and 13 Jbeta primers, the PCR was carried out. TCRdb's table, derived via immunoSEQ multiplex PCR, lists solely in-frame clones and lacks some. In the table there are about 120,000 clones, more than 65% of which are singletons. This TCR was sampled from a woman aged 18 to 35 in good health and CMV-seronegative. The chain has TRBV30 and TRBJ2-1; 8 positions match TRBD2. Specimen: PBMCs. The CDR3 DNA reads TGTGCCTGGAGCTCCGGGGGGGCCGGGAATGAGCAGTTCTTC. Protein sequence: CAWSSGGAGNEQFF.